Listed here are 29 T cell receptor beta chains from one sample, sequenced in a study of T cells in Graves' hyperthyroidism and ophthalmopathy. Amplified TCR beta CDR3 regions derived from RNA transcripts. HTBI primers were the set used in a first-round RT-PCR of the TCR CDR3. MiXCR, applied by TCRdb to the multiplex PCR reads, yields one record per CDR3 protein. This table has more than 40,000 distinct CDR3 sequences, 45% to 50% appearing once. The sequenced sample consisted of peripheral blood or thyroid tissue (not recorded which). Receptors were obtained from a woman aged 45-65 years with Graves' hyperthyroidism.

Note on this clonotype: Just one base apart from a much larger clone, this may be a read error. The V gene is TRBV6-6, the J gene TRBJ1-5; no reliable D call. The germline V gene encodes CDR1 MNHNY and CDR2 SVGAGI (reference sequence). CDR3 length: 13 amino acids. The CDR3 reads CASSSNHNQPRHF. The CDR3 coding sequence is TGTGCCAGCAGTTCCAACCACAATCAGCCCCGGCATTTT.

The chain carries TRBV7-9 and TRBJ1-2, with a tentative D call TRBD1 (6 bases). Germline V gene sequence: CDR1 SEHNR, CDR2 FQNEAQ (reference sequence). V lost 5 bases and J lost 8, with 18 bases in between. The CDR3 extends over 14 amino acids. Written as DNA, the CDR3 is TGTGCCAGCAGCCCAGACGACAGGTCCCAAGGCTACACCTTC. Translating gives CASSPDDRSQGYTF.

A note on this clonotype: The germline gene is not matched at one end of the junction; a read error may be the cause. The rearrangement links TRBV7-3 to TRBJ2-7, with 8 bases identical to TRBD2. The germline V gene encodes CDR1 SGHTA and CDR2 FQGTGA. CDR3 size: 14 residues. The CDR3 DNA is TGTACCAGCAGCCTCCGGGGGGGGTCCAACGAGCAGTACTTC. Translated, it gives CTSSLRGGSNEQYF.

The chain carries TRBV2 and TRBJ1-6, with 10 bases that match TRBD1. The junction had 2 bases not matched to a gene; V was cut back by 1 base and J by 11 bases. CDR3 length: 14 residues. Germline V gene lookup returns CDR1 SNHLY and CDR2 FYNNEI. The CDR3: CASSEEGQGTPLHF. CDR3 nucleotides: TGTGCCAGCAGTGAAGAGGGACAGGGGACACCCCTCCACTTT.

This rearrangement joins TRBV7-2 to TRBJ2-7; 9 bases align to TRBD1. J lost 4 bases, V lost 2 bases, and 6 bases had no gene match. The germline V gene encodes CDR1 SGHTA and CDR2 FQGNSA. CDR3 size: 15 residues. The CDR3 DNA reads as TGTGCCAGCAGCTTAAGTGACAGGGGGTTGTACGAGCAGTACTTC. Translating gives CASSLSDRGLYEQYF.

This clonotype was detected only once. The genes are TRBV5-8 and TRBJ2-7; TRBD2 matches 12 bases. CDR1 is SGHTS and CDR2 is YDEGEE in the germline V gene. The CDR3 is 14 residues long. V lost 4 bases to trimming and J lost 4 bases; unmatched junction nucleotides: 3. CDR3 coding DNA: TGTGCCAGCAGCCGGACTAGCGGGATATACGAGCAGTACTTC. Residues: CASSRTSGIYEQYF.

This clonotype has at least ten counts. This chain links TRBV2 with TRBJ2-3, with D possibly matching TRBD2 (7 bases). This CDR3 region has 15 residues. CDR1 is SNHLY and CDR2 is FYNNEI in the germline V gene. The germline V and J ends were trimmed by 2 bases and 5 bases, with 14 bases remaining between them. CDR3 sequence: CASSEWGGGGDTQYF. The DNA for the CDR3 is TGTGCCAGCAGTGAATGGGGAGGGGGAGGAGATACGCAGTATTTT.

This chain connects TRBV19 to TRBJ2-7; 11 bases fit TRBD2. The CDR3 has 18 residues. The germline CDR1 and CDR2 sequences are LNHDA and SQIVND (reference sequence). V shed 3 bases and J 3 bases; nucleotides not matched to a gene: 13. The CDR3 coding sequence is TGTGCCAGTAGTATTACAGGACTAGCGGGCAAAAACATCTACGAGCAGTACTTC. Protein product: CASSITGLAGKNIYEQYF.

This clonotype was observed a single time. The conserved final phenylalanine or tryptophan is absent from the CDR3, which likely points to a read error. The chain joins TRBV5-5 to TRBJ2-5, with 7 bases identical to TRBD1. The CDR3 has 15 residues. Germline CDR1 SGHKS, CDR2 YYEKEE (reference sequence). CDR3 sequence: CASSFTGTDQETQYY. The CDR3 DNA is TGCGCCAGCAGCTTCACCGGGACAGATCAAGAGACCCAGTACTAC.

This clonotype has more than one count but fewer than ten. V and J are TRBV7-9 and TRBJ1-2; D is unclear. V lost 2 bases to trimming and J lost 8 bases, with 9 bases between them. Per the germline V gene, CDR1 is SEHNR and CDR2 is FQNEAQ (reference sequence). The CDR3 has 12 amino acids. CDR3 in amino acids: CASSLRARGYTF. The CDR3 DNA is TGTGCCAGCAGCTTAAGAGCCAGGGGCTACACCTTC.

Only one count was recorded for this clonotype. This sequence may be a read error, since a much larger clone differs from it by one base. The conserved phenylalanine or tryptophan normally closing the CDR3 is absent here, so this likely arose from a read error. The chain carries TRBV28 and TRBJ2-7; possible D gene TRBD2, 5 bases. This CDR3 is built from 11 residues. Germline values: CDR1 MDHEN, CDR2 SYDVKM. The V gene lost 3 bases and the J gene lost 9 bases, with 9 bases spanning the gap. CDR3 region: CASSFSGRQYL. The CDR3 bases are TGTGCCAGCAGTTTTTCGGGAAGGCAGTACCTC.

V usage is TRBV10-2 and J usage is TRBJ2-7; D remains ambiguous. Germline V gives CDR1 WSHSY, CDR2 SAAADI. The CDR3 runs to 13 residues. V lost 8 bases to trimming and J lost 3 bases, with 14 bases between them. The CDR3 is CASRLELLYEQYF. For the CDR3, the DNA is TGCGCCAGCCGACTCGAACTCCTCTACGAGCAGTACTTC.

This chain joins TRBV10-3 and TRBJ2-3; D is possibly TRBD1 (6 bases). CDR1 is ENHRY, CDR2 SYGVKD, per germline. The CDR3 has 14 amino acids. The V gene lost 6 bases and the J gene lost 1 base, with 11 bases spanning the gap. This CDR3 is CAIRAAGGTDTQYF. CDR3 DNA sequence: TGTGCCATCAGGGCCGCAGGGGGCACAGATACGCAGTATTTT.

As regards this clonotype: A read error may account for a junction end that differs from germline. V and J are TRBV7-3 and TRBJ1-1, with a weak D call TRBD1 (5 bases). This CDR3 comprises 14 residues. Germline values: CDR1 SGHTA, CDR2 FQGTGA. The CDR3 DNA reads as TGTGCCAGCAGTTTATTGCCAGGGAACACTGAAGCTCTCTTT. Translating it yields CASSLLPGNTEALF.

The rearrangement joins TRBV7-8 to TRBJ2-6, with D possibly being TRBD1 (6 bases). The germline gives CDR1 SGHVS, CDR2 FQNEAQ. V lost 5 bases, J lost 1 base, and 6 bases lay in between. CDR3 length equals 14 residues. CDR3 sequence: CASSTGSGANVLTF. The CDR3, as DNA: TGTGCCAGCAGCACAGGGTCTGGGGCCAACGTCCTGACTTTC.

The chain has TRBV14 and TRBJ1-6; D perhaps matches TRBD1 (6 bases). The CDR3 runs to 15 residues. Germline values: CDR1 SGHDN, CDR2 FVKESK. V was pared by 1 base and J by 9 bases, with 13 bases between. CDR3: CASSQGRGEGSPLHF. CDR3 DNA sequence: TGTGCCAGCAGCCAAGGCAGGGGAGAAGGTTCACCCCTCCACTTT.

This clonotype was detected once. No conserved phenylalanine or tryptophan ends this CDR3, so it is likely a read error. No DNA is shown, since the ends of the CDR3 on it are uncertain; the CDR3 is the one TCRdb lists. The genes are TRBV9 and TRBJ1-1. From germline, CDR1 is SGDLS and CDR2 YYNGEE. The CDR3 is 11 amino acids in total, end residues counted. The CDR3 sequence: CASSVDETAFS.

There are many counts of this clonotype. V and J are TRBV9 and TRBJ2-2; no reliable D call. Trimming shortened V by 0 bases and J by 5 bases, and 11 bases separated the two germline ends. This CDR3 region has 15 residues. Looked up from germline, CDR1 is SGDLS and CDR2 is YYNGEE. The CDR3 coding sequence is TGTGCCAGCAGCGTAGGTGGTATTTCGACCGGGGAGCTGTTTTTT. Its translation is CASSVGGISTGELFF.

On this clonotype: An end of the junction does not agree with germline; a read error may underlie this. The CDR3 DNA reads as TGCAGCGTTGAGGGGAGGGACTCTGAGGCCAACGTCCTGACTTTC. Translation: CSVEGRDSEANVLTF. The chain employs TRBV29-1 and TRBJ2-6; TRBD2 matches at 7 bases. The length of the CDR3 is 15 residues. In germline, CDR1 is SQVTM, CDR2 ANQGSEA.

This sequence joins TRBV29-1 and TRBJ1-5; D is uncertain. Per germline, CDR1 SQVTM and CDR2 ANQGSEA. The CDR3 is 13 amino acids. Deletions cut 7 bases from V and 11 bases from J, with 21 bases between. The CDR3 spells CSGSGSKSAAQHF. CDR3 bases: TGCAGCGGGTCCGGGAGTAAATCAGCGGCCCAGCATTTT.

The V and J genes are TRBV12-3 or TRBV12-4 and TRBJ2-1; 10 nucleotides match TRBD1. After removal of 8 bases from V and 6 bases from J, the junction contained 7 bases not matched to a gene. This CDR3 spans 14 amino acids. The CDR3 bases are TGTGCCAGCGGCGACAGGGGGCTATGCAATGAGCAGTTCTTC. Translating gives CASGDRGLCNEQFF.

The chain combines TRBV15 with TRBJ2-5; 12 bases are shared with TRBD2. The germline V gene encodes CDR1 LNHNV and CDR2 YYDKDF (reference sequence). V lost 8 bases to trimming and J lost 3 bases; unmatched junction nucleotides: 4. The CDR3 consists of 14 residues. The CDR3 spells CATATSGSEETQYF. The CDR3 DNA sequence: TGTGCCACCGCGACTAGCGGGAGCGAAGAGACCCAGTACTTC.

This clonotype was recorded at least ten times. The chain couples TRBV9 to TRBJ2-5, with 10 bases fitting TRBD1. The CDR3 runs 15 residues. Germline-derived CDR1 and CDR2 are SGDLS and YYNGEE. Trimming removed 2 bases from V and 5 bases from J; junction bases left unmatched: 6. CDR3 bases: TGTGCCAGCAGCGTTGGGACAGGGGCGGGGGAGACCCAGTACTTC. It encodes CASSVGTGAGETQYF.

This clonotype came up many times. The V call is TRBV20-1, the J call TRBJ2-3; weak D call: TRBD2 (5 bases). This CDR3 is 16 amino acids long. Germline CDR1 DFQATT, CDR2 SNEGSKA (reference sequence). V dropped 5 bases and J dropped 4 bases, with 22 bases sitting between them. CDR3 nucleotides: TGCAGTGCTCAGTGGGCTAGCAGGTTGGGCCCAGATACGCAGTATTTT. Its translation: CSAQWASRLGPDTQYF.

This clonotype has at least ten counts. The J gene is TRBJ2-2, the V gene TRBV7-3, with a weak D call TRBD2 (6 bases). CDR1 and CDR2 from the germline V gene are SGHTA and FQGTGA. The length of the CDR3 is 12 residues. V was pared by 5 bases and J by 9 bases, with 10 bases between. The CDR3 is CASSLRDWELFF. Written as DNA, the CDR3 is TGTGCCAGCAGCCTCCGGGACTGGGAGCTGTTTTTT.

With respect to this clonotype: A junction boundary mismatches the germline segment, possibly from a read error. The rearrangement links TRBV10-3 to TRBJ2-7; 7 positions agree with TRBD1. Germline V gene lookup returns CDR1 ENHRY and CDR2 SYGVKD. This CDR3 contains 14 residues. In DNA, the CDR3 is TGTGCCAGCAGTTACTTCGGACAGGCGTACGAGCAGTACTTC. It specifies CASSYFGQAYEQYF.

The chain is built from TRBV7-2 and TRBJ1-4; TRBD1 agrees at 9 bases. This CDR3 is 14 amino acids long. The germline gives CDR1 SGHTA, CDR2 FQGNSA. After removal of 3 bases from V and 11 bases from J, the junction contained 7 bases not matched to a gene. CDR3 protein: CASSLDGTGRKLFF. The CDR3 nucleotides are TGTGCCAGCAGCTTGGACGGGACAGGGAGGAAACTGTTTTTT.

The V gene is TRBV20-1, the J gene TRBJ2-5; 12 nucleotides match TRBD2. The CDR3 totals 18 residues. CDR1 and CDR2 (germline): DFQATT, SNEGSKA (reference sequence). V was clipped by 5 bases and J by 5 bases; unmatched bases: 18. CDR3 DNA sequence: TGCAGTGCTTCCAGGACTAGCGGGACCTTATCGTCGTTGGAGACCCAGTACTTC. Protein sequence: CSASRTSGTLSSLETQYF.

This clonotype has a handful of counts. At one end the junction does not follow the germline gene, possibly because of a read error. The chain combines TRBV7-3 with TRBJ1-1; D perhaps matches TRBD1 (5 bases). CDR1 and CDR2 (germline): SGHTA, FQGTGA. The CDR3 has 13 residues. The DNA of the CDR3 is TGTGCCAGCAGCTTAAGGGTGGACACTGAAGCTTCCTTT. It codes for CASSLRVDTEASF.